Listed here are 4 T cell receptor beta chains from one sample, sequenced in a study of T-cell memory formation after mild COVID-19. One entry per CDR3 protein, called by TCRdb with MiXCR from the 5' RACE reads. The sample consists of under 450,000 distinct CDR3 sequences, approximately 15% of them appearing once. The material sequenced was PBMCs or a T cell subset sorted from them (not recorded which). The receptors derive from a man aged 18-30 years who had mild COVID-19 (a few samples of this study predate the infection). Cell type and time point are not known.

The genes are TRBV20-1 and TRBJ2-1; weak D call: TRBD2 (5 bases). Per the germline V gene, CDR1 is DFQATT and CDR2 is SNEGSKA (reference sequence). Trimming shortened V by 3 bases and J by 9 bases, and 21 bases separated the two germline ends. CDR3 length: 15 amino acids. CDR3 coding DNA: TGCAGTGCTAGTAGCCAGTTGGAGCTAGGGAGTGAGCAGTTCTTC. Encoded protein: CSASSQLELGSEQFF.

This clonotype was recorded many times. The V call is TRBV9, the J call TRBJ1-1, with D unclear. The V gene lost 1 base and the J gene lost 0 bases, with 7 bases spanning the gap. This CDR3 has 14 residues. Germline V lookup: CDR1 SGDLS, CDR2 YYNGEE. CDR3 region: CASSVSGMNTEAFF. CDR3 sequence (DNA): TGTGCCAGCAGCGTATCCGGAATGAACACTGAAGCTTTCTTT.

CDR3 loop: CASSLGNGYQETQYF. In DNA form, the CDR3 reads TGTGCCAGCAGTCTCGGGAACGGGTACCAAGAGACCCAGTACTTC. The chain joins TRBV12-3 or TRBV12-4 to TRBJ2-5; tentatively, D is TRBD2 (5 bases). With 5 bases removed from V and 0 bases from J, the gap between germline ends came to 13 bases. CDR3 length: 15 amino acids.

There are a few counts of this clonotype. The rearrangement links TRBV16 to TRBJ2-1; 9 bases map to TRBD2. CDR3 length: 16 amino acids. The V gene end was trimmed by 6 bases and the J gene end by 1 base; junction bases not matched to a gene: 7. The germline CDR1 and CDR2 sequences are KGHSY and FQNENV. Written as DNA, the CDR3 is TGTGCCAGCAGTAAGGGAGCGGGGGGTTCCTACAATGAGCAGTTCTTC. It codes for CASSKGAGGSYNEQFF.